This T cell receptor (beta chain) appears in the sequencing data of a study of blood T cells in healthy people across ages (dated by TCRdb to about 2015). Broadly, across the study: In model experiments, template switching captured roughly one uniquely barcoded TCR beta cDNA molecule for every two T cells. Using the same blood draw, the study looked at two additional independent replicas of 1 million unique cDNA reads for two donors, one aged 18 to 30 and the other aged 80 or older. Using deep sequencing normalized with unique cDNA molecular identifiers, the study measured how TCR beta repertoire diversity changes with age. To avoid experimental bias, donors of different ages were randomly spread across the sequencing lanes. The donors were split into four age groups: young (average around 16 years), middle-aged (about 40), aged (roughly 65) and long-lived (about 82).

For this clonotype: This receptor's antigen is unknown. Nothing much larger sits one base from this clone, and base qualities are not available.

The donors were 40 or so Caucasian individuals from Russia, aged roughly 6 to 100 years, who were systemically healthy. Each donor gave about 11 milliliters of peripheral blood, drawn into EDTA-treated Vacutainer tubes. Ficoll-Paque density-gradient centrifugation was used to isolate PBMCs, with at least 6.5 million obtained per sample. Trizol reagent was used to extract total RNA from the PBMCs, yielding at least 5.5 micrograms per sample. For every donor, flow cytometry on a PBMC aliquot measured the percentage of naive CD45RAhigh/CD27high T cells. Libraries were prepared through 5' RACE. Data came from an Illumina HiSeq 2500. A second PCR of roughly 6 to 12 cycles was performed with a sample-barcoded 5' primer and a J-beta primer mix. A template-switch 5' adaptor carrying 12 random nucleotides introduced a unique molecular identifier onto each TCR beta cDNA molecule. Each sample yielded at least 2.5 million CDR3-containing paired-end reads. First-strand cDNA synthesis was performed from all RNA using the Mint cDNA synthesis kit, with priming by a TRBC-specific oligonucleotide. After uracil-DNA glycosylase treatment, a first 18-cycle PCR used universal primers M1SS and BC2_uni_R on all cDNA. As for the authors' bioinformatics: Each sample was normalized by randomly selecting 1 million high-quality reads, each carrying a distinct molecular identifier. Reads sharing molecular identifiers were discarded rather than binned into consensus sequences. MiTCR, with a Q25 quality threshold and the strictest error-elimination algorithm, was used for CDR3 identification, clonotype clustering and error correction. Lower-bound total TCR beta diversity was estimated with a nonparametric unseen species model using Euler transformation. TCRdb reprocessed the public reads (quality trimming at Q25 with fastp, clone calling with MiXCR) and kept in-frame beta chains. Rows matching on CDR3 protein sequence are summarized as one entry with the most common DNA and genes. These V and J calls originate from TCRdb's pipeline instead of the authors' own analysis. This sample has more than 1,400,000 distinct CDR3 sequences in its table, and roughly 40% of those were observed once. Approximately 7.9% of the sample lies in the top ten.

Here is what the overall study found, with its caveats: Observed TCR beta diversity per million T cells fell roughly linearly with age, and a significant reduction was already apparent by age around 40. Compared with the aged group, more naive CD4+ T cells, fewer expanded clones and increased TCR diversity were shown by the long-lived group, suggesting age selection. There was a strong correlation between observed TCR beta diversity and the percentage of naive T cells measured by flow cytometry. Since profiling was done on bulk unsorted PBMCs, naive and antigen-experienced compartments could not be conclusively compared. Estimates of total diversity from one million sequenced T cells were regarded as lower bounds and underestimates. The CMV infection status of donors was not known, potentially confounding age-related changes in expanded clonotypes.

Based on the germline V gene, the CDR1 and CDR2 sequences are SGHTA and FQGNSA. Trimming at the junction amounts to 2 bases on V and 7 bases on J, and the germline ends lie 12 bases apart. The CDR3 runs 14 amino acids, cysteine and phenylalanine included. Just the 42-base CDR3 DNA is kept, in frame starting at base 1. This chain joins TRBV7-2 to TRBJ2-1; the D gene is not confidently resolved. The sequencing sample was made of blood. This TCR came from a woman under 30 in good health. The DNA sequence is as follows: TGTGCCAGCAGCTTAAGGGTAGCCGGGAATGAGCAGTTCTTC. Its protein reads: CASSLRVAGNEQFF.